Listed below are T cell receptor beta chains from one sample, sequenced in a study of Ad26.COV2.S vaccination and SARS-CoV-2 variants. Libraries were prepared by immunoSEQ multiplex PCR; TCRdb keeps only in-frame clonotypes and omits some of them. This table holds roughly 320,000 clones, around nine tenths found once. This specimen was peripheral blood, taken in a trial of Ad26.COV2.S vaccine versus placebo. The receptors derive from a person aged 18-65 years who received the Ad26.COV2.S COVID-19 vaccine or a placebo. CDR3s include the opening cysteine and the closing phenylalanine or tryptophan. The D gene is left open where the match is weak. Clone size, where shown, is once, few, many, or a class for clones that have expanded.

V: TRBV27
D: -
size: -
J: TRBJ2-3
CDR3: CASSNPPDTQYF
DNA: TGTGCCAGCAGCAACCCTCCAGATACGCAGTATTTT

V: TRBV6-2/TRBV6-3
D: TRBD1
size: -
J: TRBJ2-3
CDR3: CASSSYWDRGVFADTQYF
DNA: TGTGCCAGCAGTTCCTATTGGGACAGGGGGGTTTTCGCAGATACGCAGTATTTT

V: TRBV3-1/TRBV3-2
D: TRBD2
size: -
J: TRBJ2-3
CDR3: CASSQGEGTQYF
DNA: TGTGCCAGCAGCCAAGGGGAGGGTACGCAGTATTTT

V: TRBV9
D: TRBD1
size: -
J: TRBJ1-2
CDR3: CASSARDRTNYGYTF
DNA: TGTGCCAGCAGCGCCCGGGACAGGACCAACTATGGCTACACCTTC

V: TRBV15
D: -
size: -
J: TRBJ1-4
CDR3: CATSRGRGVFATNEKLFF
DNA: TGTGCCACCAGCAGAGGCCGGGGCGTTTTTGCAACTAATGAAAAACTGTTTTTT

V: TRBV7-8
D: -
size: -
J: TRBJ2-1
CDR3: CASSLGGASPNNEQFF
DNA: TGTGCCAGCAGCTTAGGGGGGGCAAGCCCGAACAATGAGCAGTTCTTC

V: TRBV5-1
D: -
size: -
J: TRBJ2-2
CDR3: CASSWGRENTGELFF
DNA: TGCGCCAGCAGCTGGGGGCGGGAGAACACCGGGGAGCTGTTTTTT

V: TRBV25-1
D: TRBD1
size: -
J: TRBJ1-6
CDR3: CASGGQGAVPLHF
DNA: TGTGCCAGCGGGGGGCAGGGGGCGGTACCCCTCCACTTT

V: TRBV7-8
D: -
size: -
J: TRBJ1-6
CDR3: CASSLVSRTLHF
DNA: TGTGCCAGCAGCTTAGTATCGCGGACCCTCCACTTT

V: TRBV5-1
D: -
size: once
J: TRBJ1-4
CDR3: CASSFSDGGEKLFF
DNA: TGCGCCAGCAGCTTTTCGGACGGTGGTGAAAAACTGTTTTTT

V: TRBV7-2
D: -
size: -
J: TRBJ1-4
CDR3: CASSLEGAIEKLFF
DNA: TGTGCCAGCAGCTTAGAAGGGGCCATTGAAAAACTGTTTTTT

V: TRBV12-3/TRBV12-4
D: -
size: -
J: TRBJ1-1
CDR3: CASSLGGGVEGFF
DNA: TGTGCCAGCAGTTTGGGGGGTGGAGTCGAGGGGTTCTTT

V: TRBV27
D: TRBD1
size: -
J: TRBJ2-2
CDR3: CASSSRDRGTGELFF
DNA: TGTGCCAGCAGTTCTAGGGACAGGGGCACCGGGGAGCTGTTTTTT

V: TRBV7-9
D: -
size: -
J: TRBJ2-1
CDR3: CASSLGVSSYNEQFF
DNA: TGTGCCAGCAGCCTGGGGGTGAGCTCCTACAATGAGCAGTTCTTC

V: TRBV29-1
D: -
size: many
J: TRBJ2-7
CDR3: CSAHRGPSYEQYF
DNA: TGCAGCGCGCATAGAGGGCCCTCCTACGAGCAGTACTTC

V: TRBV6-1
D: -
size: -
J: TRBJ2-7
CDR3: CASSETRYYEQYF
DNA: TGTGCCAGCAGTGAAACAAGGTACTACGAGCAGTACTTC

V: TRBV13
D: TRBD1
size: -
J: TRBJ1-5
CDR3: CASSGGQTNQPQHF
DNA: TGTGCCAGCAGCGGGGGACAGACCAATCAGCCCCAGCATTTT

V: TRBV11-2
D: -
size: -
J: TRBJ2-2
CDR3: CASSLNRDKELFF
DNA: TGTGCCAGCAGCTTAAACCGGGACAAGGAGCTGTTTTTT

V: TRBV6-6
D: -
size: -
J: TRBJ1-2
CDR3: CASSYFQREYGYTF
DNA: TGTGCCAGCAGTTACTTCCAACGAGAATATGGCTACACCTTC

V: TRBV27
D: -
size: -
J: TRBJ2-1
CDR3: CASIRGMSTGEQFF
DNA: TGTGCCAGCATACGGGGCATGTCAACGGGGGAGCAGTTCTTC

V: TRBV29-1
D: -
size: -
J: TRBJ1-4
CDR3: CSTCERVGEKLFF
DNA: TGCAGCACCTGTGAGAGGGTAGGGGAAAAACTGTTTTTT

V: TRBV7-3
D: -
size: -
J: TRBJ2-3
CDR3: CASSSSTGKLPDTQYF
DNA: TGTGCCAGCAGCTCGTCCACAGGGAAGCTGCCAGATACGCAGTATTTT

V: TRBV2
D: -
size: -
J: TRBJ1-2
CDR3: CASTGEYYGYTF
DNA: TGTGCCAGCACAGGGGAGTACTATGGCTACACCTTC

V: TRBV12-3/TRBV12-4
D: -
size: -
J: TRBJ1-6
CDR3: CASSPYNSPLHF
DNA: TGTGCCAGCAGTCCATATAATTCACCCCTCCACTTT

V: TRBV6-2/TRBV6-3
D: -
size: -
J: TRBJ2-7
CDR3: CASSYFSGTFYEQYF
DNA: TGTGCCAGCAGTTACTTCTCCGGGACCTTCTACGAGCAGTACTTC

V: TRBV9
D: -
size: -
J: TRBJ1-1
CDR3: CASSVGGPNTEAFF
DNA: TGTGCCAGCAGCGTAGGAGGGCCGAACACTGAAGCTTTCTTT

V: TRBV3-1/TRBV3-2
D: -
size: -
J: TRBJ2-2
CDR3: CASSQKQGYTGELFF
DNA: TGTGCCAGCAGCCAAAAGCAGGGGTACACCGGGGAGCTGTTTTTT

V: TRBV7-9
D: TRBD2
size: -
J: TRBJ2-1
CDR3: CASRLAGGPLTYNEQFF
DNA: TGTGCCAGCAGGCTAGCGGGGGGCCCACTTACCTACAATGAGCAGTTCTTC

V: TRBV11-2
D: -
size: -
J: TRBJ2-3
CDR3: CASSVQPRITDTQYF
DNA: TGTGCCAGCAGCGTACAGCCCAGGATCACAGATACGCAGTATTTT

V: TRBV27
D: -
size: -
J: TRBJ1-1
CDR3: CASSWGTEAFF
DNA: TGTGCCAGCAGTTGGGGGACTGAAGCTTTCTTT

V: TRBV5-1
D: -
size: -
J: TRBJ2-2
CDR3: CASSSPPGELFF
DNA: TGCGCCAGCAGCTCCCCCCCCGGGGAGCTGTTTTTT

V: TRBV6-4
D: TRBD2
size: -
J: TRBJ2-3
CDR3: CASSDSSSGLTDTQYF
DNA: TGTGCCAGCAGTGACTCAAGTAGCGGGCTTACAGATACGCAGTATTTT

V: TRBV7-6
D: -
size: -
J: TRBJ2-7
CDR3: CASSLGGHSYEQYF
DNA: TGTGCCAGCAGCTTAGGGGGGCACTCCTACGAGCAGTACTTC

V: TRBV7-9
D: -
size: -
J: TRBJ2-1
CDR3: CASSGHNEQFF
DNA: TGTGCCAGCAGCGGCCACAATGAGCAGTTCTTC

V: TRBV9
D: TRBD2
size: -
J: TRBJ2-7
CDR3: CASSVASGGASYEQYF
DNA: TGTGCCAGCAGCGTCGCAAGCGGGGGGGCCTCCTACGAGCAGTACTTC

V: TRBV19
D: -
size: -
J: TRBJ1-2
CDR3: CASSPRVGIDGYTF
DNA: TGTGCCAGTAGTCCCCGAGTGGGAATCGATGGCTACACCTTC

V: TRBV4-1
D: -
size: -
J: TRBJ2-7
CDR3: CASSQGSRVNPYEQYF
DNA: TGCGCCAGCAGCCAAGGATCAAGGGTAAACCCCTACGAGCAGTACTTC

V: TRBV3-1/TRBV3-2
D: -
size: -
J: TRBJ1-5
CDR3: CASSQFGQPQHF
DNA: TGTGCCAGCAGCCAATTTGGGCAGCCCCAGCATTTT

V: TRBV6-5
D: -
size: -
J: TRBJ1-2
CDR3: CASSYRGEGRYGYTF
DNA: TGTGCCAGCAGTTACCGAGGGGAGGGTAGATATGGCTACACCTTC

V: TRBV19
D: -
size: -
J: TRBJ1-1
CDR3: CASTYLWGEAFF
DNA: TGTGCCAGTACCTATCTGTGGGGTGAAGCTTTCTTT

V: TRBV6-2/TRBV6-3
D: -
size: -
J: TRBJ1-6
CDR3: CASSVPGRRSSSYNSPLHF
DNA: TGTGCCAGCAGCGTTCCGGGACGGCGTTCGAGCTCCTATAATTCACCCCTCCACTTT

V: TRBV10-3
D: -
size: -
J: TRBJ1-2
CDR3: CAISEGETAPNYGYTF
DNA: TGTGCCATCAGTGAAGGTGAGACAGCCCCTAACTATGGCTACACCTTC

V: TRBV6-1
D: TRBD1
size: -
J: TRBJ1-1
CDR3: CASRETSRDRAMNTEAFF
DNA: TGTGCCAGCAGAGAAACTAGTAGGGACAGGGCCATGAACACTGAAGCTTTCTTT

V: TRBV4-1
D: TRBD2
size: once
J: TRBJ2-4
CDR3: CASSQFLAGENIQYF
DNA: TGCGCCAGCAGCCAATTCCTAGCGGGGGAAAACATTCAGTACTTC

V: TRBV2
D: -
size: -
J: TRBJ2-7
CDR3: CASTSQAASYEQYF
DNA: TGTGCCAGCACTTCCCAGGCAGCCTCCTACGAGCAGTACTTC

V: TRBV6-2/TRBV6-3
D: -
size: -
J: TRBJ1-1
CDR3: CASSYDMVPGAEAFF
DNA: TGTGCCAGCAGTTACGATATGGTGCCAGGCGCTGAAGCTTTCTTT

V: TRBV4-1
D: TRBD1
size: few
J: TRBJ1-1
CDR3: CASSQGQGATEAFF
DNA: TGCGCCAGCAGCCAAGGACAGGGGGCCACTGAAGCTTTCTTT

V: TRBV30
D: -
size: -
J: TRBJ1-3
CDR3: CAWSRDQGPISGNTIYF
DNA: TGTGCCTGGAGTAGGGATCAGGGACCTATCTCTGGAAACACCATATATTTT

V: TRBV5-8
D: TRBD1
size: -
J: TRBJ2-7
CDR3: CASNGQGAYEQYF
DNA: TGTGCCAGCAATGGACAGGGGGCCTACGAGCAGTACTTC

V: TRBV6-6
D: -
size: -
J: TRBJ2-3
CDR3: CASSPGQQGPDTQYF
DNA: TGTGCCAGCAGCCCCGGGCAGCAAGGACCAGATACGCAGTATTTT

V: TRBV5-8
D: -
size: -
J: TRBJ2-7
CDR3: CASSSGLRSYEQYF
DNA: TGTGCCAGCAGCTCGGGACTTCGCTCCTACGAGCAGTACTTC

V: TRBV3-1/TRBV3-2
D: TRBD2
size: -
J: TRBJ2-1
CDR3: CASSPFGTSGGEQFF
DNA: TGTGCCAGCAGCCCTTTCGGGACTAGCGGTGGTGAGCAGTTCTTC

V: TRBV19
D: -
size: -
J: TRBJ1-5
CDR3: CASSNPPRRAQHF
DNA: TGTGCCAGTAGTAACCCGCCACGTAGAGCCCAGCATTTT

V: TRBV19
D: TRBD1
size: -
J: TRBJ1-2
CDR3: CASSPQLTGGRYGYTF
DNA: TGTGCCAGTAGTCCCCAATTGACAGGGGGAAGATATGGCTACACCTTC